Shown below are 18 T cell receptor beta chains from a single sample sequenced in a study of T cell responses to AZD1222 COVID-19 vaccine. Profiled with immunoSEQ multiplex PCR; TCRdb holds only in-frame clones, not every one. The profile shows more than 95,000 clones, approximately 88% of them singletons. Sequencing was performed on peripheral blood, taken on day 0 of AZD1222 vaccination. All receptors come from an adult in good health.

DNA of the CDR3: TGTGCCAGCGGGGGGATTTGGACAGGGATATACGGCTACACCTTC. Residues: CASGGIWTGIYGYTF. V usage is TRBV6-5 and J usage is TRBJ1-2; 8 nucleotides agree with TRBD1. The CDR3 length is 15 residues. V was pared by 8 bases and J by 8 bases, with 16 bases of the junction left unmatched. Germline CDR1 and CDR2: MNHEY and SVGAGI.

V is TRBV28 and J is TRBJ1-3; 8 positions match TRBD1. The germline gives CDR1 MDHEN, CDR2 SYDVKM. Trimming removed 1 base from V and 2 bases from J; junction bases left unmatched: 7. This CDR3 region has 17 residues. The CDR3 sequence: CASSLLGQGDPGNTIYF. CDR3 bases: TGTGCCAGCAGTTTATTAGGACAGGGAGATCCTGGAAACACCATATATTTT. The entire variable domain, with the rest obtained from reference TRBV28 and TRBJ1-3, is as follows: DVKVTQSSRYLVKRTGEKVFLECVQDMDHENMFWYRQDPGLGLRLIYFSYDVKMKEKGDIPEGYSVSREKKERFSLILESASTNQTSMYLCASSLLGQGDPGNTIYFGEGSWLTVV.

The chain has TRBV7-6 and TRBJ1-1, with 10 bases aligning to TRBD1. CDR1 SGHVS and CDR2 FNYEAQ come from the germline V gene. Germline trimming cut 1 base from V and 4 bases from J; bases unmatched to any gene: 3. The CDR3 contains 15 residues. This CDR3 is CASSLGGQGSTEAFF. The CDR3 DNA sequence: TGTGCCAGCAGCTTAGGGGGACAGGGGTCCACTGAAGCTTTCTTT.

The genes are TRBV6-1 and TRBJ2-3, with a tentative D call TRBD2 (6 bases). The CDR3 runs 15 residues. With 1 base removed from V and 0 bases from J, the gap between germline ends came to 8 bases. Germline V gene data show CDR1 as MNHNS and CDR2 as SASEGT. The DNA for the CDR3 is TGTGCCAGCAGTGAAGTTGCGGGAAGCACAGATACGCAGTATTTT. As protein: CASSEVAGSTDTQYF.

The V call is TRBV18, the J call TRBJ2-7; no definite D call. Germline loops: CDR1 KGHSH, CDR2 LQKENI. The CDR3 runs to 14 residues. Trimming shortened V by 9 bases and J by 3 bases, and 18 bases separated the two germline ends. CDR3 loop: CASSTRPQGYEQYF. Written as DNA, the CDR3 is TGTGCCAGTTCAACCAGGCCTCAAGGCTACGAGCAGTACTTC.

The V and J genes are TRBV6-2 or TRBV6-3 and TRBJ1-1; D is perhaps TRBD1 (6 bases). The CDR3 covers 13 residues. CDR1 MNHEY and CDR2 SVGEGT come from the germline V gene. V was cut by 2 bases and J by 4 bases, with 8 bases left in between. In DNA, the CDR3 is TGTGCCAGCAGTTACGTAGGGGGCACTGAAGCTTTCTTT. Its protein product is CASSYVGGTEAFF.

This clone appeared a single time. V gene TRBV30 combines with J gene TRBJ1-1; 8 bases fit TRBD1. Looked up from germline, CDR1 is GTSNPN and CDR2 is SVGIG (reference sequence). The CDR3 totals 11 residues. V trimming: 1 base; J trimming: 13 bases; junction bases outside the gene matches: 5. CDR3 protein: CAWSGTGYVFF. In DNA form, the CDR3 reads TGTGCCTGGAGTGGGACAGGGTATGTTTTCTTT.

The chain has TRBV5-1 and TRBJ2-1; D might be TRBD2 (6 bases). V lost 2 bases, J lost 4 bases, and 16 bases lay in between. The CDR3 has 16 amino acids. The germline V gene encodes CDR1 SGHRS and CDR2 YFSETQ. The CDR3 here is CASSLVVSGGYNEQFF. CDR3 DNA: TGCGCCAGCAGCTTAGTTGTGTCCGGGGGATACAATGAGCAGTTCTTC.

This clone was seen a few times. The chain combines TRBV6-5 with TRBJ2-7, with TRBD1 identical over 11 bases. Germline trimming cut 6 bases from V and 1 base from J; bases unmatched to any gene: 5. Germline CDR1 MNHEY, CDR2 SVGAGI. This CDR3 has 15 amino acids. The CDR3 loop reads CASRTGTGGSYEQYF. In nucleotides, the CDR3 is TGTGCCAGCAGGACCGGGACAGGGGGTTCCTACGAGCAGTACTTC.

This sequence joins TRBV24-1 and TRBJ1-2, with a weak D call TRBD1 (5 bases). The CDR3 loop spans 14 amino acids. With 2 bases removed from V and 3 bases from J, the gap between germline ends came to 9 bases. Germline-derived CDR1 and CDR2 are KGHDR and SFDVKD. CDR3: CATSDSSGDYGYTF. For the CDR3, the DNA is TGTGCCACCAGTGATTCCTCGGGGGACTATGGCTACACCTTC.

The CDR3, as DNA: TGTGCCAGCAGCTTCGATCAGACGAACACTGAAGCTTTCTTT. It encodes CASSFDQTNTEAFF. The chain links TRBV11-1 to TRBJ1-1; D gene uncertain. Germline CDR1 reads SGHAT; CDR2 reads FQDESV (reference sequence). This CDR3 contains 14 residues. Trimming shortened V by 3 bases and J by 1 base, and 9 bases separated the two germline ends. Full variable domain (missing parts from reference TRBV11-1 and TRBJ1-1): EAEVAQSPRYKITEKSQAVAFWCDPISGHATLYWYRQILGQGPELLVQFQDESVVDDSQLPKDRFSAERLKGVDSTLKIQPAELGDSAMYLCASSFDQTNTEAFFGQGTRLTVV.

V is TRBV11-2 and J is TRBJ2-1; 10 positions match TRBD2. Germline V gene sequence: CDR1 SGHAT, CDR2 FQNNGV. The CDR3 runs 14 residues. J gave up 10 bases and V 5 bases, and 8 bases lay outside the gene matches. In DNA, the CDR3 is TGTGCCAGCAGCCCTAGCGGGAGCAGCAGAGAGCAGTTCTTC. Translating gives CASSPSGSSREQFF.

The rearrangement links TRBV21-1 to TRBJ2-1; TRBD2, the table's D call, was not compared with the DNA. TRBV21-1 is an annotated pseudogene. This CDR3 comprises 15 residues. CDR3 DNA: TGTGCCAGCAGCCTAATCGGCGGGAGGGAAGGTGAGCAGTTCTTC. It encodes CASSLIGGREGEQFF.

The chain recombines TRBV5-1 with TRBJ2-5, with TRBD2 matching over 8 bases. CDR1 and CDR2 (germline): SGHRS, YFSETQ. The length of the CDR3 is 17 residues. V was clipped by 0 bases and J by 5 bases; unmatched bases: 12. CDR3 residues: CASSLEVLAGFPETQYF. CDR3 sequence (DNA): TGCGCCAGCAGCTTGGAAGTCCTAGCGGGTTTTCCGGAGACCCAGTACTTC.

V is TRBV28 and J is TRBJ2-7, with D perhaps TRBD2 (7 bases). CDR1 is MDHEN and CDR2 is SYDVKM in the germline V gene. This CDR3 comprises 14 residues. V was pared by 7 bases and J by 2 bases, with 15 bases between. This CDR3 is CASTGVGGPYEQYF. The CDR3, as DNA: TGTGCCAGCACCGGGGTGGGGGGGCCCTACGAGCAGTACTTC.

The rearrangement links TRBV29-1 to TRBJ2-5; D is unclear. CDR3 size: 12 residues. V was cut by 4 bases and J by 4 bases, with 10 bases left in between. Germline CDR1 reads SQVTM; CDR2 reads ANQGSEA. The CDR3 here is CSVGIPGETQYF. CDR3 DNA sequence: TGCAGCGTTGGGATCCCAGGAGAGACCCAGTACTTC.

The J gene is TRBJ1-2, the V gene TRBV5-6, with D perhaps TRBD1 (6 bases). V lost 7 bases to trimming and J lost 5 bases, with 21 bases between them. Germline CDR1 reads SGHDT; CDR2 reads YYEEEE. CDR3 length: 15 residues. CDR3 sequence (DNA): TGTGCCAGCGGGGACAATCCGGGAGGGGGATATGGCTACACCTTC. It yields the protein CASGDNPGGGYGYTF.

The V call is TRBV6-5, the J call TRBJ2-1; D is undetermined. Trimming removed 6 bases at V and 2 bases at J, with 11 bases between. Germline CDR1 and CDR2: MNHEY and SVGAGI. The CDR3 has 14 residues. The CDR3 nucleotides read TGTGCCAGCAGGGGGAAATATACCTACAATGAGCAGTTCTTC. Amino acids: CASRGKYTYNEQFF.